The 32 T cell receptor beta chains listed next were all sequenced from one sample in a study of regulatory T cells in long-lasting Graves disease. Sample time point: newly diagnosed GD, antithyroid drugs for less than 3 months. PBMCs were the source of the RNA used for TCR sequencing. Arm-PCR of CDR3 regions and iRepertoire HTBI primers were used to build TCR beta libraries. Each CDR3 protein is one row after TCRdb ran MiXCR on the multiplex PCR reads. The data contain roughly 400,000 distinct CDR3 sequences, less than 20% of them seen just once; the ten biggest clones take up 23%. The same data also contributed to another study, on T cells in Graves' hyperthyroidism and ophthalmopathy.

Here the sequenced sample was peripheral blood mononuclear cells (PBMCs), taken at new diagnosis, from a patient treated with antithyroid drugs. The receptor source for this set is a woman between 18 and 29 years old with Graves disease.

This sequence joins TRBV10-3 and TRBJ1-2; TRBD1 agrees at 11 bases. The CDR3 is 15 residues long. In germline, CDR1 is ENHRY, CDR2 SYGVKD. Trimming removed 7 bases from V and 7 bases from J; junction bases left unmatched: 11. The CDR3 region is CAINARDRGSSGYTF. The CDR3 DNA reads TGTGCCATCAATGCCCGGGACAGGGGGAGCTCTGGCTACACCTTC.

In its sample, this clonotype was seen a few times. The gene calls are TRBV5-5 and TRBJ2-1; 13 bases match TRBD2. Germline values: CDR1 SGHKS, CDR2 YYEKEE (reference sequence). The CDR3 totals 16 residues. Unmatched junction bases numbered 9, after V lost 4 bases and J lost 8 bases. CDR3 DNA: TGTGCCAGCAGCCAGTCAACTAGCGGGAGGGCCTATGAGCAGTTCTTC. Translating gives CASSQSTSGRAYEQFF. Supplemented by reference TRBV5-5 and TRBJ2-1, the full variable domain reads DAGVTQSPTHLIKTRGQQVTLRCSPISGHKSVSWYQQVLGQGPQFIFQYYEKEERGRGNFPDRFSARQFPNYSSELNVNALLLGDSALYLCASSQSTSGRAYEQFFGPGTRLTVL.

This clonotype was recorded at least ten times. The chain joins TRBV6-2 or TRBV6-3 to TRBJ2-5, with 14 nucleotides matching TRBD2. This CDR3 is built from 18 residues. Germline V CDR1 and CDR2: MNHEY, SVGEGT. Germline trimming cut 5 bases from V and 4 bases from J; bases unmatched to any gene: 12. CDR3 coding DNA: TGTGCCAGCAGTCGACGACAGAGAGGACTAGCGGGAGGAGAGACCCAGTACTTC. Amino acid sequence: CASSRRQRGLAGGETQYF.

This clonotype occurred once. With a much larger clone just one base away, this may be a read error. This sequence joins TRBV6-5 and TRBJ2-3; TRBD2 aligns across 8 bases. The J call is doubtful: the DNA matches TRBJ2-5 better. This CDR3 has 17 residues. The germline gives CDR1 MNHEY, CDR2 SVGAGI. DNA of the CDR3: TGTGCCAGCAGTTACGGCGTAGCGGGAACAGGGCAGGAGACCCAGTACTTC. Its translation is CASSYGVAGTGQETQYF.

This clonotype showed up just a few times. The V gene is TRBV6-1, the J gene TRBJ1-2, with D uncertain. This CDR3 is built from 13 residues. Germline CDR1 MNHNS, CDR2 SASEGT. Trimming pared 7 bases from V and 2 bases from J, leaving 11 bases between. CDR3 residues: CASTAGRNYGYTF. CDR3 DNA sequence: TGTGCCAGCACCGCTGGGCGGAACTATGGCTACACCTTC.

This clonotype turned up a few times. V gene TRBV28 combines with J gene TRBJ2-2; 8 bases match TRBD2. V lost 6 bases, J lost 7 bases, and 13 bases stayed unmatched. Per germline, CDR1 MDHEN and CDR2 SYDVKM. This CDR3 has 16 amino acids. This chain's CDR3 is CASSPREGRSYGELFF. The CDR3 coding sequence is TGTGCCAGCAGCCCCCGGGAGGGCCGTTCGTACGGGGAGCTGTTTTTT.

The CDR3 bases are TGTGCCAGCAGCGCAACGGGACAGGGGGTCTACGAGCAGTACTTC. The encoded protein is CASSATGQGVYEQYF. The rearrangement links TRBV9 to TRBJ2-7; 11 bases are shared with TRBD1. Germline trimming cut 3 bases from V and 3 bases from J; bases unmatched to any gene: 5. Germline CDR1 is SGDLS and CDR2 is YYNGEE. The length of the CDR3 is 15 residues.

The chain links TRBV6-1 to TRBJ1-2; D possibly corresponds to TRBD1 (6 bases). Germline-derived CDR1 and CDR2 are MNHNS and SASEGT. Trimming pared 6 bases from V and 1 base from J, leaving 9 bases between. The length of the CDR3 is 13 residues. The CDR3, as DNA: TGTGCCAGCAGCCAGGACAGTAACTATGGCTACACCTTC. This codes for CASSQDSNYGYTF.

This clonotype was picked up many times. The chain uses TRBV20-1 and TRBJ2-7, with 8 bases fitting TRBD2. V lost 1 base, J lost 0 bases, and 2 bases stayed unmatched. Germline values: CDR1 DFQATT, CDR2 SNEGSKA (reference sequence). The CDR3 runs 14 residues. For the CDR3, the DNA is TGCAGTGCTAGAGTTGGGACTAGCTCCTACGAGCAGTACTTC. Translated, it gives CSARVGTSSYEQYF.

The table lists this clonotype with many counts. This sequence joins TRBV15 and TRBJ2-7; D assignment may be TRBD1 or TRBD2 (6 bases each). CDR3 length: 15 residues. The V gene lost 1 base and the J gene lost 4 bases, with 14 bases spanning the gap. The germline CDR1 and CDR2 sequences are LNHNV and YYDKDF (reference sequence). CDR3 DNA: TGTGCCACCAGCAGAGGACAGGAGGGGACGTACGAGCAGTACTTC. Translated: CATSRGQEGTYEQYF.

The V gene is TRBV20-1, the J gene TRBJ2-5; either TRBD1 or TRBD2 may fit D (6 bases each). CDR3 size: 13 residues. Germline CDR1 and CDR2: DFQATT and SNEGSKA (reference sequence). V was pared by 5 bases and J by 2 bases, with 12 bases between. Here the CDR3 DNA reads TGCAGTGCTCCTTTAGGGGGGCAAGAGACCCAGTACTTC. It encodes CSAPLGGQETQYF.

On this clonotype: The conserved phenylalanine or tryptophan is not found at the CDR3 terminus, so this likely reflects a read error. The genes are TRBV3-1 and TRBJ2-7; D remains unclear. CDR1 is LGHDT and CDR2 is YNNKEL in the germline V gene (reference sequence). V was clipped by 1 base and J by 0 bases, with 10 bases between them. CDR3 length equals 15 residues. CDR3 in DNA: TGTGCCAGCAGCCAAGGAGGAAGAAGCTCCTACGAGCAGTACTCC. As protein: CASSQGGRSSYEQYS.

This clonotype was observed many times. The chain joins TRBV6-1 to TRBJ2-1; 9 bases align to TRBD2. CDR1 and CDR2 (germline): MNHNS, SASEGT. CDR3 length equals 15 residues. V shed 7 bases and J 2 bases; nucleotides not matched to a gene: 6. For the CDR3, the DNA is TGTGCCAGCAAGGGGCGGGAGGGCGCCTACAATGAGCAGTTCTTC. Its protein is CASKGREGAYNEQFF.

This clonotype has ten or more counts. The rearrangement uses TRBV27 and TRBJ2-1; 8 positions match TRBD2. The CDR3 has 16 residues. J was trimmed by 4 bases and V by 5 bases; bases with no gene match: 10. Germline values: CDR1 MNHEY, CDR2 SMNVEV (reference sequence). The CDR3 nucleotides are TGTGCCAGCAGTCCCCCTACGGGAGGGCTATACAATGAGCAGTTCTTC. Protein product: CASSPPTGGLYNEQFF.

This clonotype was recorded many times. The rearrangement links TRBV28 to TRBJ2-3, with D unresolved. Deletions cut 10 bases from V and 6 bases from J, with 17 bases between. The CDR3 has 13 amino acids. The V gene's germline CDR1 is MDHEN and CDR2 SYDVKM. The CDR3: CATYEARFDTQYF. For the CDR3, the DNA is TGTGCCACATACGAGGCGCGCTTTGATACGCAGTATTTT.

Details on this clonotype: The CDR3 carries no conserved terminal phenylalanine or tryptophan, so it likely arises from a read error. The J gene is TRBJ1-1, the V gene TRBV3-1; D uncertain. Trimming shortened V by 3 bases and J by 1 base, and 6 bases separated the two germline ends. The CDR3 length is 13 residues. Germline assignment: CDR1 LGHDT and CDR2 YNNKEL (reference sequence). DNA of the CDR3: TGTGCCAGCAGCCAGGGAAGGAACACTGAAGCTTTCATT. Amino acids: CASSQGRNTEAFI.

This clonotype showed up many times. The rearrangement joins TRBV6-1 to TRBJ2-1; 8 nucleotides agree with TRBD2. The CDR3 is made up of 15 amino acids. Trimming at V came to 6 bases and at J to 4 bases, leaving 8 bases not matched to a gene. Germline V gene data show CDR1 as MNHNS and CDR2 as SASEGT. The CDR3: CASRDFGGGYNEQFF. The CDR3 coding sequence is TGTGCCAGCAGGGATTTCGGCGGGGGGTACAATGAGCAGTTCTTC.

CDR3 coding DNA: TGCAGTGCTGGGGGTATGAGGATAAGTCCAGATACGCAGTATTTT. Translating it yields CSAGGMRISPDTQYF. This chain uses TRBV20-1 with TRBJ2-3; D may be TRBD1 or TRBD2 (5 bases each). The germline CDR1 and CDR2 sequences are DFQATT and SNEGSKA (reference sequence). The CDR3 runs to 15 residues. V dropped 5 bases and J dropped 4 bases, with 19 bases sitting between them.

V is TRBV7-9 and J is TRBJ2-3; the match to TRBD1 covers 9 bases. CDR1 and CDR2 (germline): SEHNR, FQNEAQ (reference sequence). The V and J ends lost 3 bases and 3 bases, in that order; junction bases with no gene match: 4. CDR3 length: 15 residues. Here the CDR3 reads CASSFSGQGTDTQYF. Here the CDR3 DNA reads TGTGCCAGCAGCTTTTCAGGACAGGGGACAGATACGCAGTATTTT.

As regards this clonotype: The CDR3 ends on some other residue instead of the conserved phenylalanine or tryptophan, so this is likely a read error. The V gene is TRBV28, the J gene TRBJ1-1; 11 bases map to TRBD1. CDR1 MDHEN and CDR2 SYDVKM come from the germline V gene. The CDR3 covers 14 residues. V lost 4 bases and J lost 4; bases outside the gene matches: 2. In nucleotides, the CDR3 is TGTGCCAGCAGTTCAGGACAGGGGGCCACTGAAGCTTTCTCT. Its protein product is CASSSGQGATEAFS.

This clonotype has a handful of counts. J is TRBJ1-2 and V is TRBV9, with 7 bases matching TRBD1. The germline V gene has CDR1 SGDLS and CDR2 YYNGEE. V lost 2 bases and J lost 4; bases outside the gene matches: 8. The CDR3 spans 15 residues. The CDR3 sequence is CASSVGGTEIYGYTF. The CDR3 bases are TGTGCCAGCAGCGTGGGGGGGACAGAAATCTATGGCTACACCTTC.

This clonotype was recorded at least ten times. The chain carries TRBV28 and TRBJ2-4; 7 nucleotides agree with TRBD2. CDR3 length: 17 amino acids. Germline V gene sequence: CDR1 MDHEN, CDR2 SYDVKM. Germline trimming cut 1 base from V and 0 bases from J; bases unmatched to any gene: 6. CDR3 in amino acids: CASSLSPREAAKNIQYF. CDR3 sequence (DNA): TGTGCCAGCAGTTTATCCCCTCGGGAGGCAGCCAAAAACATTCAGTACTTC.

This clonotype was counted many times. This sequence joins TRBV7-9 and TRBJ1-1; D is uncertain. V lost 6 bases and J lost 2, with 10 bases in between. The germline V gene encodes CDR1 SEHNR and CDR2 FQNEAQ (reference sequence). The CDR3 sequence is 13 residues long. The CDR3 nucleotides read TGTGCCAGCAGACTTATGTCCAACACTGAAGCTTTCTTT. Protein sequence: CASRLMSNTEAFF.

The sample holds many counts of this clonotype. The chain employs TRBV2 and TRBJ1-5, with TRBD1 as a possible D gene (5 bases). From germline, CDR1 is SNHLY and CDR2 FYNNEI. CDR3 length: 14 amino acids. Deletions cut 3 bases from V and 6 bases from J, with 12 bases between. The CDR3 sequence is CASSDQGGSQPQHF. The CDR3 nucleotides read TGTGCCAGCAGTGACCAGGGCGGTAGTCAGCCCCAGCATTTT.

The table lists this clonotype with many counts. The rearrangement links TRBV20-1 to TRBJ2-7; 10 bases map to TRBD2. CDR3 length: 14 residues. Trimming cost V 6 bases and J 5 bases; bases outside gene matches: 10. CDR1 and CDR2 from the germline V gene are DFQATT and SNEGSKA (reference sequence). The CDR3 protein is CSAKGEAGGDEQYF. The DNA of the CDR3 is TGCAGTGCCAAGGGGGAAGCGGGAGGGGACGAGCAGTACTTC.

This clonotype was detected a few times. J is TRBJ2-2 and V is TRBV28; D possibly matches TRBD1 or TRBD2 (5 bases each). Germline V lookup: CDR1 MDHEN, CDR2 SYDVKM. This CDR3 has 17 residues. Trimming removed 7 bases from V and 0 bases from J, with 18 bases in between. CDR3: CASTYTLMGANTGELFF. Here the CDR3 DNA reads TGTGCCAGCACCTACACCTTGATGGGGGCGAACACCGGGGAGCTGTTTTTT.

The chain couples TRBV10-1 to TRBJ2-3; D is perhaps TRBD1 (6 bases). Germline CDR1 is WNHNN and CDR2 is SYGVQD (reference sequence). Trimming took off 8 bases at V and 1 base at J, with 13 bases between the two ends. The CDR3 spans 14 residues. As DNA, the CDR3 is TGCGCCAGCGCCACAGGGAAGGGCACAGATACGCAGTATTTT. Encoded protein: CASATGKGTDTQYF.

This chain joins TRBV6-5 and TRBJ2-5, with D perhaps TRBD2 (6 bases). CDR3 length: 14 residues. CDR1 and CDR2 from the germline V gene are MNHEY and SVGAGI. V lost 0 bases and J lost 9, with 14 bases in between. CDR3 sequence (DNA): TGTGCCAGCAGTTACTCCCAGACTCGGGGGTCCCAGTACTTC. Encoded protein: CASSYSQTRGSQYF.

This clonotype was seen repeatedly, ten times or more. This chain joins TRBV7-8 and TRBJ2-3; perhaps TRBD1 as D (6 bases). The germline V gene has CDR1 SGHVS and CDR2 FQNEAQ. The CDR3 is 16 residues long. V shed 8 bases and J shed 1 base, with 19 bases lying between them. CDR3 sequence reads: CASFINMGAGTDTQYF. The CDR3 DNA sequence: TGTGCCAGCTTTATCAATATGGGGGCCGGCACAGATACGCAGTATTTT.

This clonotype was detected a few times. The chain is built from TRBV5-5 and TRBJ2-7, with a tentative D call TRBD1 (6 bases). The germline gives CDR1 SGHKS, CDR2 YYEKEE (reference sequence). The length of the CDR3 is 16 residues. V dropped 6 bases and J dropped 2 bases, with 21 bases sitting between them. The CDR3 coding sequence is TGTGCCAGCACCATGAAGTACAGGGAGAGCCCCTACGAGCAGTACTTC. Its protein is CASTMKYRESPYEQYF.

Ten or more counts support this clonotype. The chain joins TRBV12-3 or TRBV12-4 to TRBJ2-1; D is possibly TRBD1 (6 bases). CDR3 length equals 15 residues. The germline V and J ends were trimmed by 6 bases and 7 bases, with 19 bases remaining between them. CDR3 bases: TGTGCCAGCAGCCCCCTTTGGGCAGGGGCGAATGAGCAGTTCTTC. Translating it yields CASSPLWAGANEQFF.

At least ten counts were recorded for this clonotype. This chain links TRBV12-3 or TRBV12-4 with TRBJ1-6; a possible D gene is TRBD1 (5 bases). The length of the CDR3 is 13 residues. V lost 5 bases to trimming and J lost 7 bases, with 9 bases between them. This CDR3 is CASSLTGNSPLHF. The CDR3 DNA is TGTGCCAGCAGTCTAACAGGAAATTCACCCCTCCACTTT.